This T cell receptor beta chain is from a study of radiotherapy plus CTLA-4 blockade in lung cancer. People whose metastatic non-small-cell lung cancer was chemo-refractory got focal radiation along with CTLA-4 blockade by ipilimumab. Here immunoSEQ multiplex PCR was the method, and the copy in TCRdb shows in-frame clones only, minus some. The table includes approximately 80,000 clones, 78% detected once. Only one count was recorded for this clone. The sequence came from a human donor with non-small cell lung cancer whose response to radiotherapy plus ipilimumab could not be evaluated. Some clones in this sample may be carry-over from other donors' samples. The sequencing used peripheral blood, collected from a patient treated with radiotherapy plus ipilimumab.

The DNA of the CDR3 is TGTGCCAGCAGGACCTGGGGGCGGGGGGGTTTTGAGCAGTTCTTC. Its protein product is CASRTWGRGGFEQFF. The rearrangement joins TRBV27 to TRBJ2-1; 9 bases agree with TRBD2. The CDR3 extends over 15 amino acids. The V segment lost 6 bases and the J segment 9 bases; nucleotides outside the gene matches: 12. In germline, CDR1 is MNHEY, CDR2 SMNVEV (reference sequence).